The source of this T cell receptor (beta chain) is a study of regulatory T cells in long-lasting Graves disease. This clonotype was detected only a few times. A far larger clone is one base from this, pointing to a likely read error. Through Arm-PCR of CDR3 regions and iRepertoire HTBI primers, TCR beta libraries were built. Original analysis: Identified across the samples were approximately 60 TRBV segments and roughly 14 TRBJ segments. In TCRdb, the multiplex PCR reads were re-called with MiXCR into one record per CDR3 protein. TCRdb's processing, not the authors' own work, is the source of the V and J calls. The sample includes roughly 360,000 distinct CDR3 sequences, 10% to 15% of them seen just once. Specified time point: newly diagnosed GD, antithyroid drugs for less than 3 months. Preparation of the TCR library used RNA extracted from PBMCs. Per germline, CDR1 SGDLS and CDR2 YYNGEE. The CDR3 has 12 amino acids. V was cut by 0 bases and J by 6 bases, with 5 bases left in between.

This same sample was also taken into another study, of T cells in Graves' hyperthyroidism and ophthalmopathy. From that second work: In validation, the model predicted ophthalmopathy. These predictions came a median around 5.9 months before onset.

The receptor was isolated from a woman under 30 with Graves disease. The sample consisted of peripheral blood mononuclear cells (PBMCs), taken at new diagnosis, from a patient treated with antithyroid drugs. The chain employs TRBV9 and TRBJ2-3; D is perhaps TRBD1 or TRBD2 (5 bases each). CDR3 nucleotides: TGTGCCAGCAGCGTAGGGGGGGATACGCAGTATTTT. Its protein is CASSVGGDTQYF. Full variable domain (outside the CDR3, taken from reference TRBV9 and TRBJ2-3): DSGVTQTPKHLITATGQRVTLRCSPRSGDLSVYWYQQSLDQGLQFLIQYYNGEERAKGNILERFSAQQFPDLHSELNLSSLELGDSALYFCASSVGGDTQYFGPGTRLTVL.